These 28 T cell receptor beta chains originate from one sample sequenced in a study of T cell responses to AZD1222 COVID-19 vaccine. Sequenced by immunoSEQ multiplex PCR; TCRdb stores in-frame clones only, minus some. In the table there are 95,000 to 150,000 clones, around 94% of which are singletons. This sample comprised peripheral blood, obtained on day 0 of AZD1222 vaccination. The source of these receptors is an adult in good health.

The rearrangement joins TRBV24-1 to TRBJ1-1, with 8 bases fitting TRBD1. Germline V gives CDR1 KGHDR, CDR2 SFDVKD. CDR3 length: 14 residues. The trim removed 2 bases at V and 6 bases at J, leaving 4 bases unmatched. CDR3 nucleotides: TGTGCCACCAGTGATTCTCGACAGGGGCCTGAAGCTTTCTTT. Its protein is CATSDSRQGPEAFF.

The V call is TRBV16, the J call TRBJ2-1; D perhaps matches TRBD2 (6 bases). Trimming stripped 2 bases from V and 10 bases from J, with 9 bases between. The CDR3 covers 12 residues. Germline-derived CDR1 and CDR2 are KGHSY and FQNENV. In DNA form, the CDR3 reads TGTGCCAGCAGCCAAAATGGGGGGGAGCAGTTCTTC. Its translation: CASSQNGGEQFF.

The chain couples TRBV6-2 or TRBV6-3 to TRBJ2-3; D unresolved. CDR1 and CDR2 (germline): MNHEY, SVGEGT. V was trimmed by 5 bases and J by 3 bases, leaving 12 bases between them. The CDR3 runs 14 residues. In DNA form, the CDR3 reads TGTGCCAGCAGTGATGTGGGTCTGACAGATACGCAGTATTTT. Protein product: CASSDVGLTDTQYF.

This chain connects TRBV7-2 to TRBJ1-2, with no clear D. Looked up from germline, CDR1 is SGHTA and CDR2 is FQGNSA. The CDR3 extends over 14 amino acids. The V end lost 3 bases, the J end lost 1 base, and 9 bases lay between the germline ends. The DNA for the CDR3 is TGTGCCAGCAGCTTTTACGAGGATAACTATGGCTACACCTTC. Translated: CASSFYEDNYGYTF.

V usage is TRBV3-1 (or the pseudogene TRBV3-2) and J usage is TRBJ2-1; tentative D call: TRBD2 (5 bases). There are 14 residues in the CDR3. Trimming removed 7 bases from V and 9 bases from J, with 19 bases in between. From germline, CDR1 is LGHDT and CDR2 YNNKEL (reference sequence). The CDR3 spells CASKDSALWGEQFF. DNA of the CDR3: TGTGCCAGCAAGGATAGCGCGTTGTGGGGTGAGCAGTTCTTC.

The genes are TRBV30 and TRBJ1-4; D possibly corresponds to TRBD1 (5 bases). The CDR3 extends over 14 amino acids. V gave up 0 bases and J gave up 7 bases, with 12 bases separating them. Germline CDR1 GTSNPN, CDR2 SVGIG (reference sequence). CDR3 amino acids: CAWSVRQGSEKLFF. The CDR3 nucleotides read TGTGCCTGGAGTGTACGTCAGGGTAGTGAAAAACTGTTTTTT.

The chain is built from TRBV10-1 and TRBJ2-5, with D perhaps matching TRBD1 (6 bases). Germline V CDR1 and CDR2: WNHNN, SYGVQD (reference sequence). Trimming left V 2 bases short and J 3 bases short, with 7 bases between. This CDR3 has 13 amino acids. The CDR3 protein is CASSEGGEETQYF. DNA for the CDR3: TGCGCCAGCAGTGAGGGGGGCGAAGAGACCCAGTACTTC.

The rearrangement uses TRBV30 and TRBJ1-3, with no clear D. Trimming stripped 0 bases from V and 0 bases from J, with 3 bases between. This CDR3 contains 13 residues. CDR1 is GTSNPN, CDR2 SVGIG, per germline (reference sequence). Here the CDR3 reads CAWSVRSGNTIYF. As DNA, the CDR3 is TGTGCCTGGAGTGTACGCTCTGGAAACACCATATATTTT.

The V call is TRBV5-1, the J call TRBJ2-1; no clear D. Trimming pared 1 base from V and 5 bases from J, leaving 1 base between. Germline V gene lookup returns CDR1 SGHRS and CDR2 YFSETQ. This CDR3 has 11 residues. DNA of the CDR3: TGCGCCAGCAGCTTGAACAATGAGCAGTTCTTC. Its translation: CASSLNNEQFF.

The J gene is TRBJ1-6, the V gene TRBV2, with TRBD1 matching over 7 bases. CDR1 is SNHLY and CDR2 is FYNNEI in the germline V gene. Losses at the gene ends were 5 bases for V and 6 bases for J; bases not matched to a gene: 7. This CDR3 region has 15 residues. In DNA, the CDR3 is TGTGCCAGCAGTCCTCAGGGGGGTTTTAATTCACCCCTCCACTTT. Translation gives CASSPQGGFNSPLHF.

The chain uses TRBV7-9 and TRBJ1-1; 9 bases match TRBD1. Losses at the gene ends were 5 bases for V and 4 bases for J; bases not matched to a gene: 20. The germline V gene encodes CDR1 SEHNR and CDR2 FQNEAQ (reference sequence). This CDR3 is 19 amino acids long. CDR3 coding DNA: TGTGCCAGCAGCCCCCTCTTCAACCGGGACAGGGTGACCGGCACTGAAGCTTTCTTT. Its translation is CASSPLFNRDRVTGTEAFF. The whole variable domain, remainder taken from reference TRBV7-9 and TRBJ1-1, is DTGVSQNPRHKITKRGQNVTFRCDPISEHNRLYWYRQTLGQGPEFLTYFQNEAQLEKSRLLSDRFSAERPKGSFSTLEIQRTEQGDSAMYLCASSPLFNRDRVTGTEAFFGQGTRLTVV.

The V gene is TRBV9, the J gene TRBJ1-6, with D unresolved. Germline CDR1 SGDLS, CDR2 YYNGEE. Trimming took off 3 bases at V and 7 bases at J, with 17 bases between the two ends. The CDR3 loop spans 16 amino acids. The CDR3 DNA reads TGTGCCAGCAGCGAGCCCCGGGCCGGTGGAAATTCACCCCTCCACTTT. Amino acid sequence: CASSEPRAGGNSPLHF.

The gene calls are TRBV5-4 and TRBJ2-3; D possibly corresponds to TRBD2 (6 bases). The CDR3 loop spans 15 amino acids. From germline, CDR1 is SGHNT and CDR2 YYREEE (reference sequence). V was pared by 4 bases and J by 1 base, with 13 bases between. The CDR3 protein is CASSPDYSGTDTQYF. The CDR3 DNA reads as TGTGCCAGCAGCCCGGACTATTCAGGCACAGATACGCAGTATTTT.

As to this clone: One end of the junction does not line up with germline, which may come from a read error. CDR3 in amino acids: CASREGQGGTEAFF. CDR3 in DNA: TGTGCCAGCAGGGAAGGACAGGGGGGCACTGAAGCTTTCTTT. The chain combines TRBV6-1 with TRBJ1-1; TRBD1 matches 10 bases. The CDR3 is 14 residues long. Germline V lookup: CDR1 MNHNS, CDR2 SASEGT.

The CDR3 coding sequence is TGTGCCAGCAGTTACTCGGGACAGGAGAACACTGAAGCTTTCTTT. Translation: CASSYSGQENTEAFF. The rearrangement joins TRBV6-5 to TRBJ1-1; 8 bases agree with TRBD1. Germline V lookup: CDR1 MNHEY, CDR2 SVGAGI. V gave up 0 bases and J gave up 1 base; unmatched junction bases: 1. The CDR3 extends over 15 amino acids.

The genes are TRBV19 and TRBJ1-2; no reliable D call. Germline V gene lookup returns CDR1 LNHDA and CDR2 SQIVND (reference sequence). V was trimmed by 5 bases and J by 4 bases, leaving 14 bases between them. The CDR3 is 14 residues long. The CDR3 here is CASSYTGVGYGYTF. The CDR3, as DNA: TGTGCCAGTAGTTACACCGGGGTAGGCTATGGCTACACCTTC.

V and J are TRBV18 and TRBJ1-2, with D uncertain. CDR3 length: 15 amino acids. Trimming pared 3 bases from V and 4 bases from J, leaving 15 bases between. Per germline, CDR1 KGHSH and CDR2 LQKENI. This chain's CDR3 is CASSPAEGGGYGYTF. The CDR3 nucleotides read TGTGCCAGCTCACCGGCGGAGGGAGGAGGCTATGGCTACACCTTC.

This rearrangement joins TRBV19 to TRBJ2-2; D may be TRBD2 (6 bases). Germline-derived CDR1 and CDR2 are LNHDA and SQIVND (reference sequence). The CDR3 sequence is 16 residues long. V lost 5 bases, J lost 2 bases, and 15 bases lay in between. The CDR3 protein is CASSPMIAVNTGELFF. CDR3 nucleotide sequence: TGTGCCAGTAGTCCCATGATAGCGGTTAACACCGGGGAGCTGTTTTTT.

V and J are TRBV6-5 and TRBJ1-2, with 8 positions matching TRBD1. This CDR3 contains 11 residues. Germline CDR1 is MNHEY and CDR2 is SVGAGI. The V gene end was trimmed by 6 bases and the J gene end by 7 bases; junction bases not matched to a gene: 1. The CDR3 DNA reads TGTGCCAGCAGGGACAGGGTTGGCTACACCTTC. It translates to CASRDRVGYTF.

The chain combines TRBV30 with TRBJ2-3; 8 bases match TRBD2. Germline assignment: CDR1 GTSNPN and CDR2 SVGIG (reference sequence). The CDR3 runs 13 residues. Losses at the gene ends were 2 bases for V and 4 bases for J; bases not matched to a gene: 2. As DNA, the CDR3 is TGTGCCTGGAGTTGGCGGGGGGCAGATACGCAGTATTTT. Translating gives CAWSWRGADTQYF.

DNA of the CDR3: TGTGCCAGCAGTCTCCTCCGGGGCGCTTATGGCTACACCTTC. Protein sequence: CASSLLRGAYGYTF. This chain joins TRBV3-1 (or the pseudogene TRBV3-2) and TRBJ1-2; possible D gene TRBD1, 5 bases. This CDR3 is built from 14 residues. With 6 bases removed from V and 5 bases from J, the gap between germline ends came to 16 bases. The germline gives CDR1 LGHDT, CDR2 YNNKEL (reference sequence).

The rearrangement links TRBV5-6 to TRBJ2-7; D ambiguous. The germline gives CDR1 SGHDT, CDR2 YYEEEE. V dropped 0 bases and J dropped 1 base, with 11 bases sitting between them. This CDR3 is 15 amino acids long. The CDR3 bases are TGTGCCAGCAGCTTGGTTGGTAGTAAGTCCTACGAGCAGTACGTC. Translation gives CASSLVGSKSYEQYV.

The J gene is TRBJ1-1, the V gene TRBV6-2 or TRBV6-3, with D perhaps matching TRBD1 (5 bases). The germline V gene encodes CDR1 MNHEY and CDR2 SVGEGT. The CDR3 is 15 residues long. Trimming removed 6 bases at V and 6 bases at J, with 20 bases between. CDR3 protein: CASSWGGDSGSEAFF. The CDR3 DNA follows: TGTGCCAGCAGCTGGGGGGGGGATTCGGGTTCTGAAGCTTTCTTT.

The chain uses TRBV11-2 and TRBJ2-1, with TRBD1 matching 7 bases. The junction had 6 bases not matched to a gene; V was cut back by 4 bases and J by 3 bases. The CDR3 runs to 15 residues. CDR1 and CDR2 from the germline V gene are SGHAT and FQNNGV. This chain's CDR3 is CASSSGTADYNEQFF. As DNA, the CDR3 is TGTGCCAGCAGCTCCGGGACAGCTGACTACAATGAGCAGTTCTTC.

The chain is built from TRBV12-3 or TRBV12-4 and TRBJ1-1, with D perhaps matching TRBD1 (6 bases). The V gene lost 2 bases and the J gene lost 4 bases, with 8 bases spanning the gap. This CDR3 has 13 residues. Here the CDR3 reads CASSLRGGTEAFF. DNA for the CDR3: TGTGCCAGCAGTTTAAGAGGGGGCACTGAAGCTTTCTTT.

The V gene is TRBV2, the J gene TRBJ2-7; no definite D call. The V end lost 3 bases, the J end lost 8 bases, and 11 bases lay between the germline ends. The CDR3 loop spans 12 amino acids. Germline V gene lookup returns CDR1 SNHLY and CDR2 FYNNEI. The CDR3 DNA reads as TGTGCCAGCAGTGACGGAAGGAATCAGCAGTACTTC. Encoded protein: CASSDGRNQQYF.

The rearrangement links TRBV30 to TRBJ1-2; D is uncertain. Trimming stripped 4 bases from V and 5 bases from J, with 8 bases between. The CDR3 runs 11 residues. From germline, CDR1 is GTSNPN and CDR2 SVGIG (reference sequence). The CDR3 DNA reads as TGTGCCTGGACAGCGGGGTATGGCTACACCTTC. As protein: CAWTAGYGYTF.

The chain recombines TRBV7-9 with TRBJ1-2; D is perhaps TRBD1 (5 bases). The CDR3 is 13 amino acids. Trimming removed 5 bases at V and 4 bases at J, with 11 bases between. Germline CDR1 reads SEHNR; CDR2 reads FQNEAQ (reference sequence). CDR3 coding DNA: TGTGCCAGCAGCCGGGACTCAATCTATGGCTACACCTTC. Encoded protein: CASSRDSIYGYTF.